The 30 T cell receptor beta chains in this list originate from one sample, sequenced in a study of vaccination and CD4 T cells after COVID-19. Their specific antigens are unknown. Treatment reported: roughly ten-day PBMC culture with coronavirus spike peptide pools or control peptides (ViraFEST assay). Once obtained from cultured CD4+ T cells, the DNA was sequenced using the Oncomine TCR Beta short-read assay. TCRdb re-called the PCR reads through MiXCR, storing one row per CDR3 protein. Of some 15,000 distinct CDR3 sequences listed, 50% to 55% are singletons. Material for sequencing was CD4+ T cells from blood, cultured in vitro. These receptor sequences come from a human donor who had recovered from COVID-19.

This chain joins TRBV29-1 and TRBJ1-2; D not resolved. Germline lookup yields CDR1 SQVTM and CDR2 ANQGSEA. The CDR3 sequence is 10 residues long. Trimming left V 4 bases short and J 8 bases short, with 8 bases between. As DNA, the CDR3 is TGCAGCGTTGGGGCGCAAGGCTACACCTTC. Translation gives CSVGAQGYTF.

This clonotype has a single count. The chain carries TRBV18 and TRBJ2-5, with D perhaps matching TRBD2 (7 bases). The CDR3 loop spans 15 amino acids. Looked up from germline, CDR1 is KGHSH and CDR2 is LQKENI. Trimming removed 2 bases from V and 2 bases from J, with 12 bases in between. In DNA, the CDR3 is TGTGCCAGCTCACCAATGGGGGGGCTTCAAGAGACCCAGTACTTC. Translation gives CASSPMGGLQETQYF.

This clonotype showed up just a few times. The chain is built from TRBV12-3 or TRBV12-4 and TRBJ1-2, with TRBD1 identical over 7 bases. The CDR3 runs 13 residues. Trimming at V came to 5 bases and at J to 4 bases, leaving 4 bases not matched to a gene. CDR3 coding DNA: TGTGCCAGCAGTCAGACAGGGCTCTATGGCTACACCTTC. Translation: CASSQTGLYGYTF.

The sample holds a few counts of this clonotype. The V and J genes are TRBV7-6 and TRBJ2-4; TRBD1 aligns across 7 bases. The CDR3 totals 14 residues. J gave up 7 bases and V 5 bases, and 8 bases lay outside the gene matches. CDR1 and CDR2 from the germline V gene are SGHVS and FNYEAQ. This CDR3 reads CASSLQTGSNIQYF. CDR3 nucleotide sequence: TGTGCCAGCAGCCTACAGACAGGGTCCAACATTCAGTACTTC.

J is TRBJ2-1 and V is TRBV20-1, with 8 bases that match TRBD2. The germline CDR1 and CDR2 sequences are DFQATT and SNEGSKA (reference sequence). V gave up 4 bases and J gave up 1 base; unmatched junction bases: 3. The CDR3 covers 14 residues. The CDR3 spells CSAKSGRSYNEQFF. The CDR3 DNA reads as TGCAGTGCTAAAAGCGGGAGATCCTACAATGAGCAGTTCTTC.

This clonotype was found a few times. V and J are TRBV6-2 or TRBV6-3 and TRBJ2-4; the D gene could be TRBD1 or TRBD2 (5 bases each). CDR1 and CDR2 (germline): MNHEY, SVGEGT. This CDR3 has 16 residues. The V end was cut by 4 bases, the J end by 0 bases, with 13 bases between. CDR3 loop: CASSSAGTLAKNIQYF. In nucleotides, the CDR3 is TGTGCCAGCAGTTCCGCCGGGACCTTAGCCAAAAACATTCAGTACTTC.

The chain recombines TRBV12-3 or TRBV12-4 with TRBJ2-1, with 8 bases fitting TRBD2. The V and J ends lost 1 base and 0 bases, in that order; junction bases with no gene match: 2. The CDR3 spans 16 residues. CDR3 nucleotide sequence: TGTGCCAGCAGTTTAGTCGGGAGGGCCTCCTACAATGAGCAGTTCTTC. Its protein is CASSLVGRASYNEQFF.

This clonotype was counted a few times. This rearrangement joins TRBV7-2 to TRBJ1-1; D is possibly TRBD1 (6 bases). V was pared by 5 bases and J by 5 bases, with 15 bases between. This CDR3 has 14 amino acids. Germline values: CDR1 SGHTA, CDR2 FQGNSA. This CDR3 is CASSRSRGGTEAFF. In DNA form, the CDR3 reads TGTGCCAGCAGCCGTTCCAGGGGAGGGACTGAAGCTTTCTTT.

V usage is TRBV7-9 and J usage is TRBJ1-2, with D unclear. There are 14 residues in the CDR3. The germline V and J ends were trimmed by 4 bases and 6 bases, with 15 bases remaining between them. The germline V gene encodes CDR1 SEHNR and CDR2 FQNEAQ (reference sequence). This CDR3 is CASSSTPDGHGYTF. CDR3 nucleotides: TGTGCCAGCAGCTCAACCCCGGACGGACATGGCTACACCTTC.

This chain uses TRBV27 with TRBJ2-7; TRBD1 aligns across 8 bases. CDR1 is MNHEY, CDR2 SMNVEV, per germline (reference sequence). The ends lost 3 bases at V and 3 bases at J; junction bases unmatched: 1. The CDR3 length is 13 residues. The CDR3 loop reads CASSLTGDYEQYF. CDR3 coding DNA: TGTGCCAGCAGTTTGACAGGGGACTACGAGCAGTACTTC.

This clonotype was recorded a few times. This rearrangement joins TRBV6-1 to TRBJ2-5, with TRBD1 identical over 7 bases. Germline values: CDR1 MNHNS, CDR2 SASEGT. The CDR3 extends over 13 amino acids. J lost 5 bases, V lost 6 bases, and 6 bases had no gene match. CDR3 in amino acids: CASRRTGVETQYF. CDR3 sequence (DNA): TGTGCCAGCAGACGGACAGGCGTGGAGACCCAGTACTTC.

A note on this clonotype: The junction differs from germline at one of its ends, possibly a read error. V is TRBV28 and J is TRBJ2-7, with D unclear. Germline CDR1 reads MDHEN; CDR2 reads SYDVKM. The CDR3 runs to 12 residues. The CDR3 nucleotides are TGTGCCAGCAGTTTTAACCCGCGGTCAAAAGACTTC. Encoded protein: CASSFNPRSKDF.

J is TRBJ1-1 and V is TRBV18; possibly TRBD1 for D (5 bases). Deletions cut 1 base from V and 3 bases from J, with 12 bases between. This CDR3 has 15 residues. Per germline, CDR1 KGHSH and CDR2 LQKENI. Written as DNA, the CDR3 is TGTGCCAGCTCACCACTTGGGGGTCCCGACACTGAAGCTTTCTTT. Translation: CASSPLGGPDTEAFF.

The chain recombines TRBV20-1 with TRBJ1-3; possible D gene TRBD1, 5 bases. The CDR3 has 18 residues. Trimming removed 3 bases from V and 2 bases from J, with 23 bases in between. Germline V CDR1 and CDR2: DFQATT, SNEGSKA (reference sequence). The CDR3 is CSASIGGGQLLPGNTIYF. CDR3 sequence (DNA): TGCAGTGCTAGTATTGGGGGGGGTCAACTGCTTCCTGGAAACACCATATATTTT.

The chain links TRBV2 to TRBJ2-3; possibly TRBD2 for D (5 bases). Per germline, CDR1 SNHLY and CDR2 FYNNEI. V lost 5 bases, J lost 8 bases, and 11 bases lay in between. The CDR3 is 12 amino acids. CDR3 region: CASSRLEATQYF. Here the CDR3 DNA reads TGTGCCAGCAGTAGACTGGAGGCTACGCAGTATTTT. Complete variable domain (other parts from reference TRBV2 and TRBJ2-3): EPEVTQTPSHQVTQMGQEVILRCVPISNHLYFYWYRQILGQKVEFLVSFYNNEISEKSEIFDDQFSVERPDGSNFTLKIRSTKLEDSAMYFCASSRLEATQYFGPGTRLTVL.

This clonotype was observed once. This sequence joins TRBV9 and TRBJ2-1; D is uncertain. Germline CDR1 is SGDLS and CDR2 is YYNGEE. The CDR3 is 13 amino acids. The V end was cut by 2 bases, the J end by 3 bases, with 6 bases between. CDR3 sequence (DNA): TGTGCCAGCAGCGTTTCCGTCTACAATGAGCAGTTCTTC. The encoded protein is CASSVSVYNEQFF.

The CDR3 DNA reads as TGTGCCAGCAGCCAAGTCGCAGGGGCAAACACTGAAGCTTTCTTT. Amino acid sequence: CASSQVAGANTEAFF. The genes are TRBV14 and TRBJ1-1; the D gene is possibly TRBD1 (6 bases). Germline CDR1 SGHDN, CDR2 FVKESK. This CDR3 is 15 amino acids long. Trimming took off 1 base at V and 2 bases at J, with 11 bases between the two ends.

The chain has TRBV20-1 and TRBJ2-3, with a possible D match to TRBD2 (6 bases). V lost 3 bases and J 1 base, leaving 8 bases between the germline ends. The CDR3 is made up of 13 amino acids. Germline CDR1 DFQATT, CDR2 SNEGSKA (reference sequence). The CDR3 DNA follows: TGCAGTGCTAGCCCTAGCGGCACAGATACGCAGTATTTT. It is translated as CSASPSGTDTQYF.

The chain couples TRBV21-1 to TRBJ1-2; TRBD1, the D gene given by the table, was not confirmed from the DNA. TRBV21-1 corresponds to a pseudogene. The CDR3 spans 14 residues. This CDR3 reads CAGPGAGFNYGYTF. The CDR3 bases are TGTGCCGGTCCGGGGGCCGGTTTTAACTATGGCTACACCTTC.

V and J are TRBV15 and TRBJ1-1; D ambiguous. The CDR3 runs 14 residues. Trimming pared 0 bases from V and 1 base from J, leaving 6 bases between. Germline CDR1 and CDR2: LNHNV and YYDKDF (reference sequence). DNA of the CDR3: TGTGCCACCAGCAGAGAATTTGGGAACACTGAAGCTTTCTTT. This translates into CATSREFGNTEAFF.

This clonotype came up a few times. This chain joins TRBV27 and TRBJ2-1, with TRBD2 matching 14 bases. This CDR3 contains 18 residues. The trim removed 5 bases at V and 8 bases at J, leaving 14 bases unmatched. Germline V gene lookup returns CDR1 MNHEY and CDR2 SMNVEV (reference sequence). The CDR3: CASSAPGLAGEGRHEQFF. The CDR3 nucleotides read TGTGCCAGCAGTGCCCCGGGACTAGCGGGAGAAGGGCGCCATGAGCAGTTCTTC.

This chain connects TRBV18 to TRBJ1-2, with unresolved D. Germline V lookup: CDR1 KGHSH, CDR2 LQKENI. V was cut by 3 bases and J by 8 bases, with 22 bases left in between. The CDR3 extends over 16 amino acids. The CDR3: CASSPPGIGANFGYTF. In DNA, the CDR3 is TGTGCCAGCTCACCTCCGGGTATAGGTGCGAACTTCGGCTACACCTTC.

The rearrangement links TRBV28 to TRBJ1-6; D is unclear. CDR3 length: 12 amino acids. Looked up from germline, CDR1 is MDHEN and CDR2 is SYDVKM. V was pared by 7 bases and J by 7 bases, with 8 bases between. DNA for the CDR3: TGTGCCAGCACGGTCCGGAATTCACCCCTCCACTTT. Residues: CASTVRNSPLHF.

V gene TRBV27 combines with J gene TRBJ1-1; D is unclear. Trimming removed 4 bases at V and 0 bases at J, with 12 bases between. Germline lookup yields CDR1 MNHEY and CDR2 SMNVEV (reference sequence). This CDR3 spans 15 amino acids. CDR3 sequence reads: CASSSHSLMNTEAFF. CDR3 sequence (DNA): TGTGCCAGCAGTTCCCACAGTCTCATGAACACTGAAGCTTTCTTT.

The genes are TRBV6-1 and TRBJ2-3; tentative D call: TRBD2 (6 bases). The germline V gene has CDR1 MNHNS and CDR2 SASEGT. The CDR3 sequence is 15 residues long. Trimming took off 6 bases at V and 4 bases at J, with 17 bases between the two ends. For the CDR3, the DNA is TGTGCCAGCAGGAGGGAGTGGGGGGTTTCAGATACGCAGTATTTT. Protein product: CASRREWGVSDTQYF.

V gene TRBV4-1 combines with J gene TRBJ2-3; D assignment may be TRBD1 or TRBD2 (5 bases each). Germline loops: CDR1 MGHRA, CDR2 YSYEKL. V lost 0 bases and J lost 3, with 10 bases in between. The CDR3 spans 15 residues. The CDR3 DNA is TGCGCCAGCAGCCAAGATTGGGACCAAACAGATACGCAGTATTTT. Translation: CASSQDWDQTDTQYF.

This clonotype was counted only a few times. This sequence joins TRBV10-3 and TRBJ2-2; 15 bases match TRBD2. The germline V gene has CDR1 ENHRY and CDR2 SYGVKD. CDR3 length: 19 amino acids. The CDR3 DNA reads TGTGCAAGTACAAGCCCGGGACTAGCGGGAGGTCTAAGCACCGGGGAGCTGTTTTTT. Its protein product is CASTSPGLAGGLSTGELFF.

This clonotype has only a few counts. V usage is TRBV27 and J usage is TRBJ1-1; D unclear. The ends were cut back, 1 base at V and 3 bases at J, with 9 bases in the middle. The CDR3 totals 14 residues. The germline CDR1 and CDR2 sequences are MNHEY and SMNVEV (reference sequence). CDR3 in amino acids: CASSLYGIDTEAFF. CDR3 nucleotide sequence: TGTGCCAGCAGTTTATACGGGATAGACACTGAAGCTTTCTTT.

This rearrangement joins TRBV5-1 to TRBJ2-5; 10 bases line up with TRBD2. This CDR3 region has 15 residues. The J segment lost 2 bases and the V segment lost 2 bases, leaving 3 bases of the junction unmatched. CDR1 is SGHRS, CDR2 YFSETQ, per germline. The CDR3 spells CASSLSLAGQETQYF. The CDR3 DNA sequence: TGCGCCAGCAGCTTATCACTAGCGGGGCAAGAGACCCAGTACTTC.

V and J are TRBV20-1 and TRBJ2-2, with D hard to call. Germline loops: CDR1 DFQATT, CDR2 SNEGSKA (reference sequence). Trimming shortened V by 6 bases and J by 4 bases, and 12 bases separated the two germline ends. The CDR3 consists of 13 residues. The CDR3 spells CSAPHQTTGELFF. CDR3 nucleotide sequence: TGCAGTGCCCCACACCAAACCACCGGGGAGCTGTTTTTT.